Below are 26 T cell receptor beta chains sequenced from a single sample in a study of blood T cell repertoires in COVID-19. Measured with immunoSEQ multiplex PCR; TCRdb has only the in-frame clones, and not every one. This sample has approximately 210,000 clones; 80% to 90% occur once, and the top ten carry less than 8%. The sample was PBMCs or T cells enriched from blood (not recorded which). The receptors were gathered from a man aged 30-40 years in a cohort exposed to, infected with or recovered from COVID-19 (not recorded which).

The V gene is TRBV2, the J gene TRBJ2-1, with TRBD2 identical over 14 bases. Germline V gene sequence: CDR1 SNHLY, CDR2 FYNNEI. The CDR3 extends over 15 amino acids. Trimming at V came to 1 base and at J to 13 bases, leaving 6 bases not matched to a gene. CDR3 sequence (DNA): TGTGCCAGCAGTGAAGAGGGGACTAGCGGGAGTAGTCAGTTCTTC. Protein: CASSEEGTSGSSQFF.

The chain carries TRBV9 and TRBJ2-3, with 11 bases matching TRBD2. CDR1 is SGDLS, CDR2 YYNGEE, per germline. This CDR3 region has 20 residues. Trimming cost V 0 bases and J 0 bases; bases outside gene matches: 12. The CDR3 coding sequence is TGTGCCAGCAGCGTAGCCGCCGGGACTAGCGGCACGACTAGCACAGATACGCAGTATTTT. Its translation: CASSVAAGTSGTTSTDTQYF. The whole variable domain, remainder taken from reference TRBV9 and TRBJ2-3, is DSGVTQTPKHLITATGQRVTLRCSPRSGDLSVYWYQQSLDQGLQFLIQYYNGEERAKGNILERFSAQQFPDLHSELNLSSLELGDSALYFCASSVAAGTSGTTSTDTQYFGPGTRLTVL.

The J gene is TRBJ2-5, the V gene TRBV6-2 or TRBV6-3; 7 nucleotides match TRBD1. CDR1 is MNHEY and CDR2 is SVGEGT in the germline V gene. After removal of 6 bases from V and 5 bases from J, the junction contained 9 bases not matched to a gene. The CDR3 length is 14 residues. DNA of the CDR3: TGTGCCAGCAGCCAGGGGGTGTTGACGGAGACCCAGTACTTC. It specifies CASSQGVLTETQYF.

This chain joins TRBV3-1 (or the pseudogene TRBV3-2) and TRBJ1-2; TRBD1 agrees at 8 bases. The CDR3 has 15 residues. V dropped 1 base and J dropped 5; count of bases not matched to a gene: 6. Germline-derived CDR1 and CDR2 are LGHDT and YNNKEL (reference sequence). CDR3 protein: CASSQGPTGGYGYTF. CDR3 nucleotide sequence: TGTGCCAGCAGCCAAGGCCCCACAGGGGGTTATGGCTACACCTTC.

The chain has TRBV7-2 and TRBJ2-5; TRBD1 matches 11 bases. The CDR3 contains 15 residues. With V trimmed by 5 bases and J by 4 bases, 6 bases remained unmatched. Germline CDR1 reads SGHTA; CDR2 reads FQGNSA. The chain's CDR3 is CASSRDRGLSETQYF. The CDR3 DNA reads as TGTGCCAGCAGCCGGGACAGGGGGTTGTCAGAGACCCAGTACTTC.

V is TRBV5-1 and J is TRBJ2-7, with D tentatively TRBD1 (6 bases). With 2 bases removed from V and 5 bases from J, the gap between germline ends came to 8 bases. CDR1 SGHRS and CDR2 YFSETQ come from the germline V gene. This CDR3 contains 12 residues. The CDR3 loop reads CASSFTGNEQYF. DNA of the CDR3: TGCGCCAGCAGCTTCACAGGGAACGAGCAGTACTTC.

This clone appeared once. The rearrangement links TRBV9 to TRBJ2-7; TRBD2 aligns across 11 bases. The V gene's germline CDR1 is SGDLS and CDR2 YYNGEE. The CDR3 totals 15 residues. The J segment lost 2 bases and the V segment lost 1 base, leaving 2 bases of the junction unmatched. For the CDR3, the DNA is TGTGCCAGCAGCGTATCTAGCGGGAGGACCTACGAGCAGTACTTC. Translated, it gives CASSVSSGRTYEQYF.

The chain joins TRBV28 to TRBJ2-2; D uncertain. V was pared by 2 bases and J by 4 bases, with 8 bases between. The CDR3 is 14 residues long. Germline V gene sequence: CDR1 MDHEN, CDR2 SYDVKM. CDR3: CASSLVLSTGELFF. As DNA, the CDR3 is TGTGCCAGCAGTTTAGTCCTCAGCACCGGGGAGCTGTTTTTT.

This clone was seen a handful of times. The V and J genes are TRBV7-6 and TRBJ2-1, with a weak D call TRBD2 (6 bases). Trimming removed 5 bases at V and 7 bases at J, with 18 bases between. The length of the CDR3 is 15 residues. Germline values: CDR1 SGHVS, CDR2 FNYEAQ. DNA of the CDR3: TGTGCCAGCAGCCCATTTCAGGAGGGCAAGAATGAGCAGTTCTTC. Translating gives CASSPFQEGKNEQFF.

The DNA for the CDR3 is TGTGCCAGCAGCCCAACAGGGGTCACTGGAAACACCATATATTTT. As protein: CASSPTGVTGNTIYF. The V call is TRBV7-2, the J call TRBJ1-3; TRBD1 aligns across 7 bases. The CDR3 consists of 15 residues. V dropped 5 bases and J dropped 2; count of bases not matched to a gene: 6. CDR1 is SGHTA and CDR2 is FQGNSA in the germline V gene.

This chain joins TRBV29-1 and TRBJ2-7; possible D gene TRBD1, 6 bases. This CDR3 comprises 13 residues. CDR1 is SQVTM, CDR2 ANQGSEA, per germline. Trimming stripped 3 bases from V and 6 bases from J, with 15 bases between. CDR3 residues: CSVETGQGAEQYF. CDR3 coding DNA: TGCAGCGTTGAGACAGGTCAGGGTGCCGAGCAGTACTTC.

CDR3 loop: CASSVAPWGGGTDTQYF. CDR3 DNA sequence: TGTGCCAGCAGCGTAGCTCCCTGGGGTGGAGGGACAGATACGCAGTATTTT. The chain joins TRBV9 to TRBJ2-3, with a weak D call TRBD2 (6 bases). CDR1 and CDR2 from the germline V gene are SGDLS and YYNGEE. Trimming pared 0 bases from V and 3 bases from J, leaving 17 bases between. The CDR3 totals 17 residues.

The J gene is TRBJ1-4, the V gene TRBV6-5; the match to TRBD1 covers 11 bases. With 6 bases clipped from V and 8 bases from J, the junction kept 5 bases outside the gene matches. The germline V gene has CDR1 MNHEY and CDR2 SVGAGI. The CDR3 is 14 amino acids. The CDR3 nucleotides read TGTGCCAGCAGCACGGGACAGGGGGGCGAAAAACTGTTTTTT. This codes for CASSTGQGGEKLFF.

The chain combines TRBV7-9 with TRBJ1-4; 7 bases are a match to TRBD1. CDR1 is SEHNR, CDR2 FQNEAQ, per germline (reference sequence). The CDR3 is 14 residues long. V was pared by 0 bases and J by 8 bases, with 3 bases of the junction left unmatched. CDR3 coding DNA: TGTGCCAGCAGCTTAGCAGGGGGCGCAGAAAAACTGTTTTTT. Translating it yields CASSLAGGAEKLFF.

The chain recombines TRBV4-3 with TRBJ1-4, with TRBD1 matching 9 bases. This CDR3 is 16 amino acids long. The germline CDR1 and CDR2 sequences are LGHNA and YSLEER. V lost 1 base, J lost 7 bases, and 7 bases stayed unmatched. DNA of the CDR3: TGCGCCAGCAGCCAAGGAATCGGGACAGGGTTTGAAAAACTGTTTTTT. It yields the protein CASSQGIGTGFEKLFF.

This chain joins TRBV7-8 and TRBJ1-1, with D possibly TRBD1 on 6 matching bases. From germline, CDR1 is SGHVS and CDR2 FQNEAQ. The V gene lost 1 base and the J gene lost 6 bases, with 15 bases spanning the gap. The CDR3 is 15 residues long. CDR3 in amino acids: CASSLEFRGAAEAFF. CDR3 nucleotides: TGTGCCAGCAGCTTAGAATTTCGGGGGGCAGCTGAAGCTTTCTTT.

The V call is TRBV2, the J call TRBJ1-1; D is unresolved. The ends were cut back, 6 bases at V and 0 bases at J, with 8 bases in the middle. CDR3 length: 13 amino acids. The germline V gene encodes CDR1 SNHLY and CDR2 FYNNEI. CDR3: CASRGYMNTEAFF. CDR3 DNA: TGTGCCAGCAGGGGCTATATGAACACTGAAGCTTTCTTT.

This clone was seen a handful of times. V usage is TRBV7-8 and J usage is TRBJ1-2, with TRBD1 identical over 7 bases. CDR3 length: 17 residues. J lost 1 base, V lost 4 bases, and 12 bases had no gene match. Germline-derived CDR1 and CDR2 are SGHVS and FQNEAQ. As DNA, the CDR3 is TGTGCCAGCAGCTCAATACAGGGGCCCATAATTAACTATGGCTACACCTTC. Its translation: CASSSIQGPIINYGYTF.

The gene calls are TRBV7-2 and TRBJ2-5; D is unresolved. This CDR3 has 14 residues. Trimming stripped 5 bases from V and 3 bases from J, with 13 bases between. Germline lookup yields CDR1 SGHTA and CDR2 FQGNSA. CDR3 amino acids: CASSLNARKETQYF. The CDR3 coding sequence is TGTGCCAGCAGCCTCAACGCGCGGAAAGAGACCCAGTACTTC. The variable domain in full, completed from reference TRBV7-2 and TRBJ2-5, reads GAGVSQSPSNKVTEKGKDVELRCDPISGHTALYWYRQSLGQGLEFLIYFQGNSAPDKSGLPSDRFSAERTGGSVSTLTIQRTQQEDSAVYLCASSLNARKETQYFGPGTRLLVL.

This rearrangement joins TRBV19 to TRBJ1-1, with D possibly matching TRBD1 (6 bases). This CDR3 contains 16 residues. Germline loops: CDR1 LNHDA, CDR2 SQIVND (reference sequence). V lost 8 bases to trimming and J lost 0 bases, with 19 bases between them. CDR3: CASGGQGIPMNTEAFF. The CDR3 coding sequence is TGTGCCAGTGGAGGCCAGGGGATCCCCATGAACACTGAAGCTTTCTTT.

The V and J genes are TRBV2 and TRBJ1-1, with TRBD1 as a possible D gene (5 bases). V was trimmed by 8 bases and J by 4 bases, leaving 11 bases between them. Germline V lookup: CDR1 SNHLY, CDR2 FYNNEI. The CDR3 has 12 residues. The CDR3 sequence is CASGSGPTEAFF. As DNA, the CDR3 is TGTGCCAGCGGTTCAGGGCCCACTGAAGCTTTCTTT. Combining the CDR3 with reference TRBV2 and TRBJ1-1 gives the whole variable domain EPEVTQTPSHQVTQMGQEVILRCVPISNHLYFYWYRQILGQKVEFLVSFYNNEISEKSEIFDDQFSVERPDGSNFTLKIRSTKLEDSAMYFCASGSGPTEAFFGQGTRLTVV.

The CDR3 DNA follows: TGTGCCAGCAGCCCAGGACTAGCGGACTACGAGCAGTACTTC. Residues: CASSPGLADYEQYF. The chain carries TRBV13 and TRBJ2-7; 10 nucleotides align to TRBD2. The CDR3 sequence is 14 residues long. CDR1 and CDR2 from the germline V gene are PRHDT and FYEKMQ (reference sequence). V lost 5 bases, J lost 3 bases, and 4 bases stayed unmatched.

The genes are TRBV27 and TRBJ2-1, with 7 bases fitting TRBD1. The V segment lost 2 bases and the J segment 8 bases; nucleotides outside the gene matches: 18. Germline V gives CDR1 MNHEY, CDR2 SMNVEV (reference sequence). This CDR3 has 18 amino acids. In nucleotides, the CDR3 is TGTGCCAGCAGTTTAAGGACAGGATGGGGACAGCCAGGCCATGAGCAGTTCTTC. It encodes CASSLRTGWGQPGHEQFF.

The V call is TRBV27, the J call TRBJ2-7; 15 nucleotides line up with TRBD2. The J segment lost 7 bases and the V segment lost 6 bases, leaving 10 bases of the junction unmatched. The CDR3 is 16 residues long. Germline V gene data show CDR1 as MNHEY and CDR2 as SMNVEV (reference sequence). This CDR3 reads CASSLSSGLAGGEQYF. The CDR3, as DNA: TGTGCCAGCAGCCTCTCATCGGGACTAGCGGGAGGAGAGCAGTACTTC.

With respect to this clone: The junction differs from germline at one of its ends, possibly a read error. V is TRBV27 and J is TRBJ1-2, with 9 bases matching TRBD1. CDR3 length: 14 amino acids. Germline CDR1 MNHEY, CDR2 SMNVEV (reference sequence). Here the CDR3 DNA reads TGTGCCAGCAGCTCAACCGGAACAGGGGGCTTCCCCGTCTTC. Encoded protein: CASSSTGTGGFPVF.

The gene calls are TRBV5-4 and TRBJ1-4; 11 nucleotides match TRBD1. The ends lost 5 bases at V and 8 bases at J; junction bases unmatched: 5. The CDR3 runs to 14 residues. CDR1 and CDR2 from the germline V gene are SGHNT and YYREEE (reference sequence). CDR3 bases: TGTGCCAGCAGACAGGGACAGGGGGGAGAAAAACTGTTTTTT. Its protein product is CASRQGQGGEKLFF.